The source of this TCR beta chain is a study of shared clonotypes between healthy human individuals (dated by TCRdb to 2018 to 2021). Some background on the complete study: A few men and a couple of women, aged 18 to 49 years, made up the cohort. Per donor, three plates each were used for CD4 naive and CD4 memory, two for CD8 naive, and one for CD8 memory. To estimate repertoire size and how much clonotype sharing occurs between individuals, the study deeply sequenced the blood TCR repertoires of roughly 5 healthy adults. Different laboratories and diverse techniques were used to prepare libraries and sequence TCR repertoires, to increase sequencing depth and limit assay-specific biases. Leukapheresis yielded between about 0.9 and 10 billion PBMCs per donor.

A word on this clone: The clone's antigen remains unknown. It has no much larger one-base neighbor in the sample; base qualities were not kept.

The paper's findings and limits, for the study overall: Rarefaction of sorted-subset datasets indicated incomplete sequencing despite the large sequencing depth. Sampling was restricted to blood, and TCR repertoires in tissues likely differ from the TCR repertoires found in blood. Based on pairwise subsampling, the degree of clonotype sharing among donors was expected to be affected by sequencing depth. Across four donors, approximately 4.6% of naive CD4, approximately 3.6% of naive CD8, approximately 2.5% of memory CD4, and 0.4% of memory CD8 clonotypes were shared. Larger estimated clonotype richness was generally found for naive subsets than for memory subsets. Because the study included a small number of donors, the genetic and exposure-history diversity represented was limited. Clonotypes shared by all four sorted-subset donors showed higher generation probabilities than non-shared clonotypes.

Using the deep immunoSEQ assay, multiplex PCR amplified TCR CDR3 regions from genomic DNA. Genomic DNA extracted from each cell subset was distributed evenly over all wells of several immunoSEQ 96-well plates, and each plate served as one replicate. For sorted subsets, about 0.2 ug genomic DNA, equal to some 28,000 T cell genomes, was loaded into each replicate PCR. Purified libraries were measured with a Qubit 3.0 fluorometer, size-checked on a Bioanalyzer 2100, and measured again with the KAPA Library Quantification kit. Every immunoSEQ 96-well plate was sequenced on a dedicated single-read 150-cycle Illumina NextSeq 550 flow cell. As for the authors' bioinformatics: Because the immunoSEQ output held only junctional sequences and lacked quality scores, the filtering could not match the filtering applied to full-length reads. To assign V/J genes and CDR3, sequences were annotated using PyIR, a Python wrapper for IgBLAST v1.9, with IMGT germline references. Any read was removed if the V/J assignment was weak (E-value above 1e-6), the CDR3 was missing, or the read contained stop codons, out-of-frame junctions, or ambiguous translated residues. V3J clonotypes were defined as sequences sharing an identical inferred V gene, J gene, and CDR3 amino acid sequence. The percentage overlap between two repertoires was calculated by dividing the number of shared unique clonotypes by the size of the smaller repertoire. Three approaches were used to assess repertoire richness: RTK rarefaction, the Chao1 estimator, and Recon v2.1 estimates of unobserved clonotypes. For all TCRbeta clonotypes obtained by the gDNA method from a handful of donors, generation probabilities were computed with OLGA. TCRdb stores this immuneACCESS table with in-frame sequences only. Part of the clones is absent; in the studies checked, under half of the shortfall reflects unresolved V genes, and no reason is known for the rest. V and J calls and clone size are given by that table; D and trimming were obtained from the DNA. The sample data list some 1,600,000 clones, and approximately 98% of these were observed just once. The ten largest clones add up to less than 0.55% of the sample.

Reading from cysteine to phenylalanine, the CDR3 counts 16 amino acids. CDR3 DNA is the only sequence kept; it has 48 bases, read in frame from the first base. Relative to germline, V is missing 4 bases and J is missing 3 bases, with 13 bases of the junction outside any gene match. In the germline V gene, CDR1 corresponds to SGHRS and CDR2 to YFSETQ. Healthy HIV-negative adults with no recently reported acute infections or vaccinations were included as donors. Every donor was a Caucasian adult residing in Nashville, Tennessee, USA. CD4+ T cells were enriched by magnetic negative selection; naive cells were then positively selected on CD45RA, and the negative fraction formed the memory subset. After blood collection by leukapheresis, PBMCs were isolated using Ficoll-Histopaque density gradient centrifugation and then cryopreserved in the vapor phase of liquid nitrogen. Analytical flow cytometry was used to check the purity and quantity of every magnetically sorted T cell population. Genomic DNA was isolated from each sorted fraction and quantified by UV absorbance on a Nanodrop 2000c.

Sequencing was done on a sample of naive CD4+ T cells sorted from blood. The sample's cell subset or site label, in plain terms: CD45RA+ positively selected. This receptor chain uses TRBV5-1 and TRBJ2-7; TRBD2 matches 7 bases in the middle. The clonotype originates from a young man in good health. The nucleotide sequence reads TGCGCCAGCAGCCTTACCTCAGCGGGAAGAGACTACGAGCAGTACTTC. This codes for CASSLTSAGRDYEQYF.